These 28 T cell receptor beta chains originate from one sample sequenced in a study of T cells of healthy individuals. TCRdb passed the 5' RACE reads through MiXCR, listing each CDR3 protein once. The sample yields tens of thousands of distinct CDR3 sequences, roughly 15% seen once. The receptors come from a human donor in good health.

The V and J genes are TRBV10-3 and TRBJ2-7; D ambiguous. This CDR3 is built from 15 residues. The ends were cut back, 2 bases at V and 1 base at J, with 12 bases in the middle. Germline-derived CDR1 and CDR2 are ENHRY and SYGVKD. Written as DNA, the CDR3 is TGTGCCATCAGTGAGGTGAAGGGCCCATCCTACGAGCAGTACTTC. Its protein product is CAISEVKGPSYEQYF.

This clonotype was detected a few times. The rearrangement links TRBV2 to TRBJ2-5; 10 nucleotides match TRBD1. From germline, CDR1 is SNHLY and CDR2 FYNNEI. J lost 2 bases, V lost 6 bases, and 9 bases had no gene match. This CDR3 has 16 amino acids. The CDR3 DNA follows: TGTGCCAGCAGAGTCGTACCGGGACAGGGGCAAGAGACCCAGTACTTC. It encodes CASRVVPGQGQETQYF.

The rearrangement uses TRBV29-1 and TRBJ2-3, with a tentative D call TRBD1 (5 bases). V lost 5 bases and J lost 8, with 20 bases in between. This CDR3 spans 14 amino acids. Germline assignment: CDR1 SQVTM and CDR2 ANQGSEA. DNA for the CDR3: TGCAGCGTTCAAGGGTCAGGGCTTACGGGTACGCAGTATTTT. This gives the protein CSVQGSGLTGTQYF.

At least ten counts were recorded for this clonotype. The V and J genes are TRBV20-1 and TRBJ2-2; TRBD2 agrees at 11 bases. The CDR3 runs to 15 residues. V dropped 1 base and J dropped 5; count of bases not matched to a gene: 3. In germline, CDR1 is DFQATT, CDR2 SNEGSKA (reference sequence). CDR3 residues: CSARVLAGETGELFF. The CDR3 nucleotides read TGCAGTGCTAGAGTACTAGCGGGGGAGACCGGGGAGCTGTTTTTT.

This clonotype appeared many times. This chain joins TRBV29-1 and TRBJ2-5; D may be TRBD1 (6 bases). Germline assignment: CDR1 SQVTM and CDR2 ANQGSEA. This CDR3 spans 12 amino acids. V was clipped by 6 bases and J by 3 bases, with 11 bases between them. CDR3 loop: CSVRTGKETQYF. CDR3 DNA sequence: TGCAGCGTCCGAACAGGGAAAGAGACCCAGTACTTC. The full variable domain, its missing parts supplied by reference TRBV29-1 and TRBJ2-5, is SAVISQKPSRDICQRGTSLTIQCQVDSQVTMMFWYRQQPGQSLTLIATANQGSEATYESGFVIDKFPISRPNLTFSTLTVSNMSPEDSSIYLCSVRTGKETQYFGPGTRLLVL.

This clonotype was recorded at least ten times. The chain carries TRBV6-5 and TRBJ2-3; 7 bases map to TRBD2. The CDR3 is 13 residues long. Losses at the gene ends were 6 bases for V and 3 bases for J; bases not matched to a gene: 3. Germline assignment: CDR1 MNHEY and CDR2 SVGAGI. The CDR3: CASSGRRTDTQYF. The CDR3, as DNA: TGTGCCAGCAGCGGGAGGCGGACAGATACGCAGTATTTT.

This clonotype occurred a few times. The V call is TRBV12-3 or TRBV12-4, the J call TRBJ2-3; D gene unclear. V gave up 8 bases and J gave up 2 bases, with 11 bases separating them. This CDR3 is 13 amino acids long. The CDR3 sequence is CASWMSTTDTQYF. The CDR3 nucleotides read TGTGCCAGCTGGATGAGTACCACAGATACGCAGTATTTT.

The chain has TRBV20-1 and TRBJ2-5; 11 bases agree with TRBD2. The CDR3 length is 14 residues. Germline lookup yields CDR1 DFQATT and CDR2 SNEGSKA (reference sequence). The trim removed 3 bases at V and 2 bases at J, leaving 2 bases unmatched. CDR3 amino acids: CSASVAGGQETQYF. CDR3 sequence (DNA): TGCAGTGCTAGCGTAGCGGGGGGGCAAGAGACCCAGTACTTC.

The chain employs TRBV20-1 and TRBJ1-1; D might be TRBD1 (5 bases). The CDR3 is made up of 15 amino acids. In germline, CDR1 is DFQATT, CDR2 SNEGSKA (reference sequence). V was clipped by 6 bases and J by 0 bases, with 17 bases between them. The CDR3 protein is CSARGAAFMNTEAFF. The CDR3, as DNA: TGCAGTGCCCGAGGGGCAGCCTTTATGAACACTGAAGCTTTCTTT.

At least ten counts were recorded for this clonotype. The rearrangement links TRBV6-1 to TRBJ2-1, with 10 bases fitting TRBD1. The CDR3 covers 13 residues. V dropped 6 bases and J dropped 15; count of bases not matched to a gene: 11. Germline CDR1 MNHNS, CDR2 SASEGT. The CDR3 DNA follows: TGTGCCAGCAGCATGACAGGGGGCAGTCACCGGTTCTTC. Its protein product is CASSMTGGSHRFF.

This clonotype came up many times. The rearrangement uses TRBV20-1 and TRBJ1-5; D is undetermined. The CDR3 consists of 14 residues. Between the trimmed V and J ends, which lost 3 bases and 4 bases, there was a span of 13 bases. Germline V lookup: CDR1 DFQATT, CDR2 SNEGSKA (reference sequence). The CDR3: CSASNVQLNQPQHF. The DNA for the CDR3 is TGCAGTGCTAGTAACGTCCAGCTAAATCAGCCCCAGCATTTT.

This clonotype has at least ten counts. The chain links TRBV20-1 to TRBJ2-1; no clear D. With 2 bases removed from V and 3 bases from J, the gap between germline ends came to 8 bases. This CDR3 region has 13 residues. The V gene's germline CDR1 is DFQATT and CDR2 SNEGSKA (reference sequence). In nucleotides, the CDR3 is TGCAGTGCTAGAAGCTCGCTCTACAATGAGCAGTTCTTC. It codes for CSARSSLYNEQFF.

The rearrangement links TRBV11-2 to TRBJ1-6; D might be TRBD1 (6 bases). The V gene's germline CDR1 is SGHAT and CDR2 FQNNGV. The V end was cut by 3 bases, the J end by 7 bases, with 19 bases between. The CDR3 has 17 residues. CDR3 coding DNA: TGTGCCAGCAGCTTGTGGTATTCAGGGGAGGGGAATTCACCCCTCCACTTT. Translation gives CASSLWYSGEGNSPLHF.

This clonotype has at least ten counts. This chain connects TRBV20-1 to TRBJ1-5, with 9 bases that match TRBD1. Germline assignment: CDR1 DFQATT and CDR2 SNEGSKA (reference sequence). The CDR3 contains 16 residues. The J segment lost 2 bases and the V segment lost 8 bases, leaving 13 bases of the junction unmatched. CDR3 sequence: CSSIKQGASGNQPQHF. DNA of the CDR3: TGCAGTTCGATTAAACAGGGGGCGTCAGGCAATCAGCCCCAGCATTTT.

The CDR3 region has the DNA TGCAGTGCTAGGGGCCGTCTGGGGGGGGAGCTGTTTTTT. It yields the protein CSARGRLGGELFF. The gene calls are TRBV20-1 and TRBJ2-2; no clear D gene. Germline V gene lookup returns CDR1 DFQATT and CDR2 SNEGSKA (reference sequence). The CDR3 covers 13 residues. Trimming left V 3 bases short and J 8 bases short, with 13 bases between.

The table lists this clonotype with many counts. The chain employs TRBV7-8 and TRBJ2-5; TRBD2 aligns across 12 bases. The CDR3 extends over 21 amino acids. Germline lookup yields CDR1 SGHVS and CDR2 FQNEAQ. V lost 2 bases to trimming and J lost 6 bases; unmatched junction nucleotides: 22. The DNA for the CDR3 is TGTGCCAGCAGCTTATTTGCGGGCCGTGGACTAGCGGGGCCAACTAGGAAGACCCAGTACTTC. Translated, it gives CASSLFAGRGLAGPTRKTQYF. Complete variable domain (other parts from reference TRBV7-8 and TRBJ2-5): GAGVSQSPRYKVAKRGQDVALRCDPISGHVSLFWYQQALGQGPEFLTYFQNEAQLDKSGLPSDRFFAERPEGSVSTLKIQRTQQEDSAVYLCASSLFAGRGLAGPTRKTQYFGPGTRLLVL.

This clonotype showed up many times. The V gene is TRBV12-3 or TRBV12-4, the J gene TRBJ2-1; no clear D gene. V gave up 7 bases and J gave up 6 bases, with 22 bases separating them. The CDR3 runs to 16 residues. The CDR3 DNA sequence: TGTGCCAGCACCATTAAGGGCGGTTTTTCGGGCAATGAGCAGTTCTTC. Its translation: CASTIKGGFSGNEQFF.

A few counts support this clonotype. This chain links TRBV9 with TRBJ1-2; 9 nucleotides align to TRBD1. CDR1 is SGDLS and CDR2 is YYNGEE in the germline V gene. The CDR3 length is 15 residues. The V gene end was trimmed by 0 bases and the J gene end by 6 bases; junction bases not matched to a gene: 6. The CDR3 is CASSVVVGTGHGYTF. The CDR3 DNA reads as TGTGCCAGCAGCGTAGTGGTTGGGACAGGGCATGGCTACACCTTC.

This clonotype turned up a few times. This chain joins TRBV5-1 and TRBJ1-1; D not certain. Germline V CDR1 and CDR2: SGHRS, YFSETQ. Trimming pared 2 bases from V and 1 base from J, leaving 6 bases between. The CDR3 contains 13 residues. The chain's CDR3 is CASSFDGNTEAFF. CDR3 DNA: TGCGCCAGCAGCTTCGACGGGAACACTGAAGCTTTCTTT. Complete variable domain (other parts from reference TRBV5-1 and TRBJ1-1): KAGVTQTPRYLIKTRGQQVTLSCSPISGHRSVSWYQQTPGQGLQFLFEYFSETQRNKGNFPGRFSGRQFSNSRSEMNVSTLELGDSALYLCASSFDGNTEAFFGQGTRLTVV.

Note on this clonotype: A much larger clone differs by one base, so this may be a read error. The gene calls are TRBV20-1 and TRBJ1-4; D may be TRBD1 (6 bases). V was cut by 3 bases and J by 6 bases, with 11 bases left in between. This CDR3 is 13 amino acids long. Germline V gene sequence: CDR1 DFQATT, CDR2 SNEGSKA (reference sequence). CDR3 sequence: CSASAGAYEKLFF. CDR3 DNA: TGCAGTGCTAGTGCGGGGGCTTATGAAAAACTGTTTTTT.

The V gene is TRBV6-2 or TRBV6-3, the J gene TRBJ2-7; D is undetermined. With 6 bases removed from V and 1 base from J, the gap between germline ends came to 10 bases. CDR3 length: 13 amino acids. The germline gives CDR1 MNHEY, CDR2 SVGEGT. CDR3 in amino acids: CASSTTLSYEQYF. The CDR3 DNA is TGTGCCAGCAGCACGACACTATCCTACGAGCAGTACTTC.

This clonotype turned up a few times. The chain recombines TRBV3-1 with TRBJ2-1; D is unclear. V was shortened by 1 base and J by 13 bases, with 11 bases between the two germline ends. This CDR3 comprises 12 residues. Per germline, CDR1 LGHDT and CDR2 YNNKEL (reference sequence). The chain's CDR3 is CASSQGWAHQFF. CDR3 nucleotide sequence: TGTGCCAGCAGCCAAGGGTGGGCTCATCAGTTCTTC.

In this sample, this clonotype turned up many times. V gene TRBV9 combines with J gene TRBJ2-1; the D call may be TRBD1 or TRBD2 (5 bases each). V shed 0 bases and J shed 0 bases, with 7 bases lying between them. Germline CDR1 is SGDLS and CDR2 is YYNGEE. The CDR3 is 15 amino acids. The CDR3 nucleotides are TGTGCCAGCAGCGTAGGTGGGGGCTCCTACAATGAGCAGTTCTTC. It specifies CASSVGGGSYNEQFF.

This clonotype has more than one count but fewer than ten. This chain uses TRBV12-3 or TRBV12-4 with TRBJ1-1; 8 bases are a match to TRBD1. Trimming removed 6 bases from V and 10 bases from J; junction bases left unmatched: 13. CDR3 length equals 14 residues. CDR3 nucleotides: TGTGCCAGCAGCCTTCGGACAGGGCTAATAAGAGCTTTCTTT. It yields the protein CASSLRTGLIRAFF.

This clonotype showed up many times. The gene calls are TRBV20-1 and TRBJ1-1; D may be TRBD1 (5 bases). V was pared by 4 bases and J by 3 bases, with 9 bases between. Germline CDR1 and CDR2: DFQATT and SNEGSKA (reference sequence). The CDR3 totals 12 residues. The DNA of the CDR3 is TGCAGTGCTAAGGTGGGGGACACTGAAGCTTTCTTT. Amino acids: CSAKVGDTEAFF.

This clonotype occurred many times. The rearrangement joins TRBV19 to TRBJ1-2; 7 bases match TRBD1. J lost 1 base, V lost 4 bases, and 6 bases had no gene match. CDR1 is LNHDA and CDR2 is SQIVND in the germline V gene (reference sequence). The CDR3 loop spans 15 amino acids. CDR3 sequence: CASSRPGQSNYGYTF. DNA for the CDR3: TGTGCCAGTAGTAGACCGGGACAGAGTAACTATGGCTACACCTTC.

This clonotype has ten or more counts. The chain recombines TRBV10-3 with TRBJ2-7; TRBD2 aligns across 7 bases. V lost 1 base, J lost 5 bases, and 11 bases stayed unmatched. Germline V gene lookup returns CDR1 ENHRY and CDR2 SYGVKD. This CDR3 contains 16 residues. The CDR3 sequence: CAISEFEAGSLNEQYF. The CDR3 DNA follows: TGTGCCATCAGTGAGTTCGAAGCGGGGTCGCTCAACGAGCAGTACTTC.

This clonotype appeared many times. V usage is TRBV5-1 and J usage is TRBJ1-1; unclear D gene. Germline loops: CDR1 SGHRS, CDR2 YFSETQ. With 3 bases removed from V and 1 base from J, the gap between germline ends came to 4 bases. The CDR3 has 12 residues. The DNA for the CDR3 is TGCGCCAGCAGCTATTCGAACACTGAAGCTTTCTTT. Translation: CASSYSNTEAFF. Drawing the rest from reference TRBV5-1 and TRBJ1-1, the complete variable domain is KAGVTQTPRYLIKTRGQQVTLSCSPISGHRSVSWYQQTPGQGLQFLFEYFSETQRNKGNFPGRFSGRQFSNSRSEMNVSTLELGDSALYLCASSYSNTEAFFGQGTRLTVV.